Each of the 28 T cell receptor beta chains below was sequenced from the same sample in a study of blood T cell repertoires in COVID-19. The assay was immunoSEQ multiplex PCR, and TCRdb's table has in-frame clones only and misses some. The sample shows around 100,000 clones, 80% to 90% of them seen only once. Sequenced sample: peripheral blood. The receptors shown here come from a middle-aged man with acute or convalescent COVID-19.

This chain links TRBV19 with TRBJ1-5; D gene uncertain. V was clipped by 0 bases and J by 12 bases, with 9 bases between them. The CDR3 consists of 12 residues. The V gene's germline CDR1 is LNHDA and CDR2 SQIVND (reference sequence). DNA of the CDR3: TGTGCCAGTAGTATAGAGGGCTCGCTCCAGCATTTT. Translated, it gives CASSIEGSLQHF.

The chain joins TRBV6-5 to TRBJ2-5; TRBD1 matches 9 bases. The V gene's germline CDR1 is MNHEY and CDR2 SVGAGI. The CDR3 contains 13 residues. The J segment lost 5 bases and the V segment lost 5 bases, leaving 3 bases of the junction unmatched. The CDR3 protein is CASSRDRAETQYF. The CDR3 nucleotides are TGTGCCAGCAGTAGGGACAGGGCGGAGACCCAGTACTTC.

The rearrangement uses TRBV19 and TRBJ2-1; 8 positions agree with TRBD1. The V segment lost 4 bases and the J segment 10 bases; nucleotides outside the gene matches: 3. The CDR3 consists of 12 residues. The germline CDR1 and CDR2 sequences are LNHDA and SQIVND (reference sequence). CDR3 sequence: CASSKDRVEQFF. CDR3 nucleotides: TGTGCCAGTAGTAAGGACAGGGTCGAGCAGTTCTTC.

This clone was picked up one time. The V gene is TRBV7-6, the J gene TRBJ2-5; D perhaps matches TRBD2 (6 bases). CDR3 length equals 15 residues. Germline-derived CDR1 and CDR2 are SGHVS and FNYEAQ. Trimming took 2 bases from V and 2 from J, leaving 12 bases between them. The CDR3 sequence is CASSLNTSPQETQYF. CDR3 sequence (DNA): TGTGCCAGCAGCTTAAATACTAGCCCGCAAGAGACCCAGTACTTC. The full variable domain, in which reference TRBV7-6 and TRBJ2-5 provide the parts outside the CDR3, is GAGVSQSPRYKVTKRGQDVALRCDPISGHVSLYWYRQALGQGPEFLTYFNYEAQQDKSGLPNDRFSAERPEGSISTLTIQRTEQRDSAMYRCASSLNTSPQETQYFGPGTRLLVL.

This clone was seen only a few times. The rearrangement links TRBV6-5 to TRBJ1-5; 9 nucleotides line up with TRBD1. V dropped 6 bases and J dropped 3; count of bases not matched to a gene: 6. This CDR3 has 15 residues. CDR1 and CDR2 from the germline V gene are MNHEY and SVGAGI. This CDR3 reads CASSRRTGANQPQHF. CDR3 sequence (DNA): TGTGCCAGCAGCCGCCGGACAGGGGCCAATCAGCCCCAGCATTTT.

The CDR3 spells CASSPDRLTEAFF. CDR3 in DNA: TGTGCCAGCAGTCCAGACAGGTTAACTGAAGCTTTCTTT. The chain has TRBV6-2 or TRBV6-3 and TRBJ1-1, with a weak D call TRBD1 (6 bases). V was pared by 5 bases and J by 5 bases, with 12 bases between. The CDR3 loop spans 13 amino acids. Germline loops: CDR1 MNHEY, CDR2 SVGEGT.

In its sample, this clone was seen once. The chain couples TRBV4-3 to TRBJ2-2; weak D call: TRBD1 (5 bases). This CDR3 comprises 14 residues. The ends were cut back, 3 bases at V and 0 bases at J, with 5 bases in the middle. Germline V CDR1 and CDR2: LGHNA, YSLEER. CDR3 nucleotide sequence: TGCGCCAGCAGCCAGGACACGAACACCGGGGAGCTGTTTTTT. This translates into CASSQDTNTGELFF.

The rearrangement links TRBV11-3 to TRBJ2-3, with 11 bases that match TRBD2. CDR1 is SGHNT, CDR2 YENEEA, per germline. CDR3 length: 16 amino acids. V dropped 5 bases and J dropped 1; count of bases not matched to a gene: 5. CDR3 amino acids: CASSRGGLAGTDTQYF. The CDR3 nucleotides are TGTGCCAGCAGCCGGGGGGGACTAGCGGGCACAGATACGCAGTATTTT.

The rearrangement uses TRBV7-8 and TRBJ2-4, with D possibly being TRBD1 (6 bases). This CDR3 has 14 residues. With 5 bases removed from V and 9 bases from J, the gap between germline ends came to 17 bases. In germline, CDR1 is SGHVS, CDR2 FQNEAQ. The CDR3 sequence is CASSLQQGALIQYF. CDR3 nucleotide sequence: TGTGCCAGCAGCCTTCAACAGGGAGCCCTCATTCAGTACTTC.

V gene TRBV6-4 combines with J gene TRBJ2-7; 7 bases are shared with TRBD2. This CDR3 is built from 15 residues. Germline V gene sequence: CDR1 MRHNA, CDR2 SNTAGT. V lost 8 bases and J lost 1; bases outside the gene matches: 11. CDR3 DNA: TGTGCCAGCGCCCACGCGCGCGGGGGATCCTACGAGCAGTACTTC. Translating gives CASAHARGGSYEQYF.

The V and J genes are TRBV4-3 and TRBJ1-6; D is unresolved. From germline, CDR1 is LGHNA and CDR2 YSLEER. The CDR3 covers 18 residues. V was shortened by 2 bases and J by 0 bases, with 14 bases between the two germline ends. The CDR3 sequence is CASSQNMPPSSYNSPLHF. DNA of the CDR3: TGCGCCAGCAGCCAAAATATGCCCCCGAGCTCCTATAATTCACCCCTCCACTTT.

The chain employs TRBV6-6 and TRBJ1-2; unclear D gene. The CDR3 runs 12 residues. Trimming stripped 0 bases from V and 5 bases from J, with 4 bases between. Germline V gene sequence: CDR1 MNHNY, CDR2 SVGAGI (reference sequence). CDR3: CASSYSEYGYTF. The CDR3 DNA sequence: TGTGCCAGCAGTTACTCTGAGTATGGCTACACCTTC.

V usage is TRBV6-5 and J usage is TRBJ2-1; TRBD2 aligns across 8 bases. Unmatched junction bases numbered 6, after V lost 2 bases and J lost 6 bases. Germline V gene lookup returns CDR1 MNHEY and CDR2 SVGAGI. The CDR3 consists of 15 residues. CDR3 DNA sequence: TGTGCCAGCAGTTACAGGGGCGGGGGGAGCAATGAGCAGTTCTTC. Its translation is CASSYRGGGSNEQFF.

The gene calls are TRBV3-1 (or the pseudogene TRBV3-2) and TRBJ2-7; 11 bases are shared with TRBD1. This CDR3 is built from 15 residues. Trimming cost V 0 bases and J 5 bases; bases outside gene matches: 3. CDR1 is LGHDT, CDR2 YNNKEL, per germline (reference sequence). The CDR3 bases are TGTGCCAGCAGCCAAGATGGGACAGGGGGGAACGAGCAGTACTTC. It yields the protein CASSQDGTGGNEQYF.

Here the CDR3 reads CASSPQGARYNEQFF. CDR3 DNA: TGCGCCAGCAGCCCACAGGGGGCCCGATACAATGAGCAGTTCTTC. The J gene is TRBJ2-1, the V gene TRBV5-1; 9 nucleotides agree with TRBD1. CDR3 length equals 15 residues. The V gene's germline CDR1 is SGHRS and CDR2 YFSETQ. With 4 bases clipped from V and 4 bases from J, the junction kept 6 bases outside the gene matches.

The CDR3: CASSQDPTGIYGYTF. As DNA, the CDR3 is TGCGCCAGCAGCCAAGATCCGACAGGCATCTATGGCTACACCTTC. The chain has TRBV4-1 and TRBJ1-2; D perhaps matches TRBD1 (6 bases). The CDR3 has 15 amino acids. Germline V gene sequence: CDR1 MGHRA, CDR2 YSYEKL. Trimming took 0 bases from V and 4 from J, leaving 12 bases between them.

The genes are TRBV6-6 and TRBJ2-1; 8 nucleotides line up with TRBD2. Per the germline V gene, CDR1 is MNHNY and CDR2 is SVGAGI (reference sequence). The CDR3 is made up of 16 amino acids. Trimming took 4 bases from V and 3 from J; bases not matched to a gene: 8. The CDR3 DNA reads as TGTGCCAGCAGTTTCCTGAGCGGGAGTGGCTACAATGAGCAGTTCTTC. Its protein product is CASSFLSGSGYNEQFF.

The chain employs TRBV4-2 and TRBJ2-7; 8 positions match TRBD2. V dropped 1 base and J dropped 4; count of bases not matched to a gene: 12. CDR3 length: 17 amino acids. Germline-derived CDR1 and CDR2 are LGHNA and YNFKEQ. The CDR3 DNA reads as TGTGCCAGCAGCCAAGGTTCCTCGGTAGCGGGGCGGTACGAGCAGTACTTC. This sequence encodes CASSQGSSVAGRYEQYF.

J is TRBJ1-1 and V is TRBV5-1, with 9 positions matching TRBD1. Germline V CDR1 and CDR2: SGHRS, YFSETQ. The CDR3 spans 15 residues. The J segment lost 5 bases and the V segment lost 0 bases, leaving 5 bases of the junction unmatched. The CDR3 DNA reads TGCGCCAGCAGCTTGGGGGACAGGGTGTGGACTGAAGCTTTCTTT. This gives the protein CASSLGDRVWTEAFF. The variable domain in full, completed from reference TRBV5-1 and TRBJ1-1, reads KAGVTQTPRYLIKTRGQQVTLSCSPISGHRSVSWYQQTPGQGLQFLFEYFSETQRNKGNFPGRFSGRQFSNSRSEMNVSTLELGDSALYLCASSLGDRVWTEAFFGQGTRLTVV.

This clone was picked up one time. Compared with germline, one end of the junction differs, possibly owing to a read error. This CDR3 reads CASSLEWWDRASF. The CDR3 nucleotides are TGTGCCAGCAGCTTAGAATGGTGGGACAGGGCCAGCTTC. The chain carries TRBV11-2 and TRBJ2-7; 9 bases are shared with TRBD1. CDR1 SGHAT and CDR2 FQNNGV come from the germline V gene. The CDR3 contains 13 residues.

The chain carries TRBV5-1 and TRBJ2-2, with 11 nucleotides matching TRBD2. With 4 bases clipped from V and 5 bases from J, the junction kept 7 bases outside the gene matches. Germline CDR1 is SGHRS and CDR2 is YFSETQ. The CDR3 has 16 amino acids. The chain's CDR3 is CASSLTSGSKTGELFF. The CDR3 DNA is TGCGCCAGCAGCCTTACTAGCGGGAGTAAGACCGGGGAGCTGTTTTTT.

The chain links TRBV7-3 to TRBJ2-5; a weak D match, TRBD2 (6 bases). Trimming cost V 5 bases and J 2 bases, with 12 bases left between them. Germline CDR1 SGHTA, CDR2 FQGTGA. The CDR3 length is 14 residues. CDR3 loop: CASSRAGLQETQYF. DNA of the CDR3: TGTGCCAGCAGCCGCGCGGGGCTTCAAGAGACCCAGTACTTC.

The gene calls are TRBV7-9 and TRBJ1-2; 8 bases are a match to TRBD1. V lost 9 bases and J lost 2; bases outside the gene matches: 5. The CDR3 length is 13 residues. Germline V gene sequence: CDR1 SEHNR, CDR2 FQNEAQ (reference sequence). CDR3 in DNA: TGTGCCAGTAGGACAGGGCTCAACTATGGCTACACCTTC. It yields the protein CASRTGLNYGYTF.

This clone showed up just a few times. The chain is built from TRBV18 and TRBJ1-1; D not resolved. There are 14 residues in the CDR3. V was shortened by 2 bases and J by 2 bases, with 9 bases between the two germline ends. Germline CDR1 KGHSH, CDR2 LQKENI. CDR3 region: CASSPSGFNTEAFF. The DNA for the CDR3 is TGTGCCAGCTCACCATCGGGATTCAACACTGAAGCTTTCTTT.

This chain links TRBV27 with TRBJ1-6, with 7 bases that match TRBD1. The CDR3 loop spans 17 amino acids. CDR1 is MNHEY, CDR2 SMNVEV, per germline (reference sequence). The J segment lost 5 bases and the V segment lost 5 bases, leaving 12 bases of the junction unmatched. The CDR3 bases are TGTGCCAGCAGTCTCCGTCTTCCAGGGGGTAATAATTCACCCCTCCACTTT. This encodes CASSLRLPGGNNSPLHF.

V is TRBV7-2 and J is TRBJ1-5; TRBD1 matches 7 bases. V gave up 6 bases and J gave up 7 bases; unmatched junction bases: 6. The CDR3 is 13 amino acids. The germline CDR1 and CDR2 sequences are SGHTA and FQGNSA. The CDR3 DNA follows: TGTGCCAGCAGTTCGGACAGGAACCAGCCCCAGCATTTT. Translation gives CASSSDRNQPQHF.

The CDR3 reads CASSRGGLDTEAFF. In nucleotides, the CDR3 is TGTGCCAGCAGCCGGGGGGGGTTGGACACTGAAGCTTTCTTT. The chain links TRBV6-2 or TRBV6-3 to TRBJ1-1, with a tentative D call TRBD1 (5 bases). V was pared by 6 bases and J by 3 bases, with 14 bases between. The CDR3 runs to 14 residues. Looked up from germline, CDR1 is MNHEY and CDR2 is SVGEGT.

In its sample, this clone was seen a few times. CDR3 bases: TGTGCCAGCAGTAGAGGGAACCTCTACGAGCAGTACTTC. Translated: CASSRGNLYEQYF. The chain recombines TRBV27 with TRBJ2-7, with D possibly TRBD2 on 5 matching bases. This CDR3 is built from 13 residues. The V end was cut by 5 bases, the J end by 3 bases, with 11 bases between. Germline V gene lookup returns CDR1 MNHEY and CDR2 SMNVEV (reference sequence).